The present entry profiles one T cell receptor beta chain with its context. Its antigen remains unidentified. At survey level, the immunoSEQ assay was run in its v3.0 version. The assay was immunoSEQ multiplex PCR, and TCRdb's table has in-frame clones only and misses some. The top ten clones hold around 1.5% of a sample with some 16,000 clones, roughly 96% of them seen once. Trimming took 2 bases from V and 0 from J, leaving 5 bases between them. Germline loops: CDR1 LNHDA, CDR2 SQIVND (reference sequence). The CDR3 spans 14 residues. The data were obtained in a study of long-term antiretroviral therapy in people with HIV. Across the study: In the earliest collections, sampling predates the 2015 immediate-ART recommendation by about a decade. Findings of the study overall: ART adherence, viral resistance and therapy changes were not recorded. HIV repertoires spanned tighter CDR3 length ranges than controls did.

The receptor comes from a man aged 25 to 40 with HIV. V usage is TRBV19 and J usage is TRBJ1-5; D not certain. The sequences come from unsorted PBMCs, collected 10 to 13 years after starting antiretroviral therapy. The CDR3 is CASSIRDSNQPQHF. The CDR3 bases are TGTGCCAGTAGTATAAGGGATAGCAATCAGCCCCAGCATTTT.